These 8 T cell receptor beta chains were all obtained from the same sample, sequenced in a study of blood T cell repertoires in COVID-19. Produced via immunoSEQ multiplex PCR; TCRdb's table is partial and in-frame only. The table records 200,000 to 250,000 clones, around 82% of them present only once. Sequencing input: peripheral blood. The receptors come from a human donor in a cohort sampled during active COVID-19.

The chain has TRBV28 and TRBJ2-7, with TRBD1 as a possible D gene (6 bases). V was pared by 6 bases and J by 1 base, with 7 bases between. The germline V gene encodes CDR1 MDHEN and CDR2 SYDVKM. The CDR3 spans 12 residues. The CDR3 here is CASRQGSYEQYF. CDR3 sequence (DNA): TGTGCCAGCAGACAGGGTTCCTACGAGCAGTACTTC.

The chain carries TRBV7-2 and TRBJ1-1, with D tentatively TRBD1 (5 bases). In germline, CDR1 is SGHTA, CDR2 FQGNSA. V was cut by 2 bases and J by 1 base, with 8 bases left in between. This CDR3 has 14 amino acids. CDR3 sequence (DNA): TGTGCCAGCAGCTTAAACAGGAAGAACACTGAAGCTTTCTTT. It specifies CASSLNRKNTEAFF.

The J gene is TRBJ1-3, the V gene TRBV10-3, with D uncertain. Germline V gene sequence: CDR1 ENHRY, CDR2 SYGVKD. There are 15 residues in the CDR3. Between the trimmed V and J ends, which lost 0 bases and 3 bases, there was a span of 9 bases. The CDR3 sequence: CAISESGGGGNTIYF. CDR3 sequence (DNA): TGTGCCATCAGTGAGTCTGGAGGCGGTGGAAACACCATATATTTT.

This rearrangement joins TRBV6-6 to TRBJ2-7; the match to TRBD2 covers 7 bases. With V trimmed by 0 bases and J by 3 bases, 5 bases remained unmatched. CDR1 and CDR2 from the germline V gene are MNHNY and SVGAGI (reference sequence). This CDR3 is 15 amino acids long. In DNA, the CDR3 is TGTGCCAGCAGTTACTCTAGCGGGTCTGGCTACGAGCAGTACTTC. Its translation is CASSYSSGSGYEQYF.

The chain recombines TRBV5-4 with TRBJ2-3; 10 bases are shared with TRBD2. CDR1 and CDR2 from the germline V gene are SGHNT and YYREEE (reference sequence). There are 17 residues in the CDR3. The trim removed 6 bases at V and 5 bases at J, leaving 15 bases unmatched. The CDR3 here is CASTTALGAGGQDTQYF. As DNA, the CDR3 is TGTGCCAGCACCACCGCTTTGGGAGCGGGGGGGCAAGATACGCAGTATTTT.

The V gene is TRBV19, the J gene TRBJ2-6, with TRBD1 identical over 7 bases. This CDR3 comprises 17 residues. The junction had 7 bases not matched to a gene; V was cut back by 5 bases and J by 0 bases. Germline values: CDR1 LNHDA, CDR2 SQIVND (reference sequence). The CDR3 protein is CASSPTGTASGANVLTF. In DNA, the CDR3 is TGTGCCAGTAGTCCCACCGGGACAGCCTCTGGGGCCAACGTCCTGACTTTC.

The V call is TRBV5-1, the J call TRBJ2-1; 7 bases match TRBD1. V lost 0 bases, J lost 2 bases, and 11 bases stayed unmatched. CDR1 SGHRS and CDR2 YFSETQ come from the germline V gene. This CDR3 contains 18 residues. CDR3 coding DNA: TGCGCCAGCAGCTTGGGACGTATGACAGGGCCGACCTACAATGAGCAGTTCTTC. It encodes CASSLGRMTGPTYNEQFF.

The CDR3 coding sequence is TGTGCCAGTAGTATTGAGGTAGCTCTTTCCTACAATGAGCAGTTCTTC. This sequence encodes CASSIEVALSYNEQFF. The genes are TRBV19 and TRBJ2-1; D ambiguous. The V gene's germline CDR1 is LNHDA and CDR2 SQIVND (reference sequence). The CDR3 consists of 16 residues. V lost 3 bases and J lost 1, with 13 bases in between.